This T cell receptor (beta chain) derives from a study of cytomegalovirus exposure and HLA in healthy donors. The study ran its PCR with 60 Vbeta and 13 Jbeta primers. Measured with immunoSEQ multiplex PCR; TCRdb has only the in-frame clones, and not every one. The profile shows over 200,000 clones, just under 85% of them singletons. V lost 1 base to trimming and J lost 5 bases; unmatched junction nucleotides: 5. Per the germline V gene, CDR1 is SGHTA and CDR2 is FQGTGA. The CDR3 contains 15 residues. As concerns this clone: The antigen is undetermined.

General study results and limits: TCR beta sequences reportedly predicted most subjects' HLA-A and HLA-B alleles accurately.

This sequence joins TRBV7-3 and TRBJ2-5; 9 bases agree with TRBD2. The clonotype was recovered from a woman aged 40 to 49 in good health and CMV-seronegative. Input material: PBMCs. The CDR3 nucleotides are TGTGCCAGCAGCTTAATGGCGGGGGGGAGGGAGACCCAGTACTTC. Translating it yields CASSLMAGGRETQYF.